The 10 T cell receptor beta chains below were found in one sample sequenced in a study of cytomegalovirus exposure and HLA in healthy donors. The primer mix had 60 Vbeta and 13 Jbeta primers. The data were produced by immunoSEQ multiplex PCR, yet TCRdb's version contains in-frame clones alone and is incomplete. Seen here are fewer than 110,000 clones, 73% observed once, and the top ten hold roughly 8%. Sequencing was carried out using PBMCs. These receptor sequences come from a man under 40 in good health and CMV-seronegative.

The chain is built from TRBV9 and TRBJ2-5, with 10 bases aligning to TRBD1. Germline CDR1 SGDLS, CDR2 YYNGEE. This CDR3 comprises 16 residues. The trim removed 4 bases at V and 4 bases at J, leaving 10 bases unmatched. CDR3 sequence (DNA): TGTGCCAGCAGCACCACCCCATGGACAGGGGGAGAGACCCAGTACTTC. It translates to CASSTTPWTGGETQYF.

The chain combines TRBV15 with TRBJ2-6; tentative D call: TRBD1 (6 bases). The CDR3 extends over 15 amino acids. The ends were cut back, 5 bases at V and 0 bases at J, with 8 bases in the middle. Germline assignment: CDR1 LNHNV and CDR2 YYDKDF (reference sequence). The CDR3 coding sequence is TGTGCCACCAGCGACAGGTCCTCTGGGGCCAACGTCCTGACTTTC. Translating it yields CATSDRSSGANVLTF. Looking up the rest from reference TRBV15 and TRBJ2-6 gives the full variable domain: DAMVIQNPRYQVTQFGKPVTLSCSQTLNHNVMYWYQQKSSQAPKLLFHYYDKDFNNEADTPDNFQSRRPNTSFCFLDIRSPGLGDTAMYLCATSDRSSGANVLTFGAGSRLTVL.

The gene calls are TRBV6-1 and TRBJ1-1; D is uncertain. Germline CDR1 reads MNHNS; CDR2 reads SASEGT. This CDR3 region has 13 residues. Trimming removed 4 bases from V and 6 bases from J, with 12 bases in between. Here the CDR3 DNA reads TGTGCCAGCAGTGTTCGGGGTGGGGCTGAAGCTTTCTTT. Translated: CASSVRGGAEAFF.

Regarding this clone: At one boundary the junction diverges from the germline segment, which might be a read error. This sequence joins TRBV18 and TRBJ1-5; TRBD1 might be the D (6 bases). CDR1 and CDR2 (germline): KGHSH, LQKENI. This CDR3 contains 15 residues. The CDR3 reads CASSPPGHGNQPRHF. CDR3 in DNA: TGTGCCAGCTCACCACCGGGACACGGCAATCAGCCCCGGCATTTT. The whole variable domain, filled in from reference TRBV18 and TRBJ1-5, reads NAGVMQNPRHLVRRRGQEARLRCSPMKGHSHVYWYRQLPEEGLKFMVYLQKENIIDESGMPKERFSAEFPKEGPSILRIQQVVRGDSAAYFCASSPPGHGNQPRHFGDGTRLSIL.

The CDR3 nucleotides read TGTGCCAGCCGGAGACTGCGGTCTGAAGCTTTCTTT. Protein: CASRRLRSEAFF. The chain carries TRBV25-1 and TRBJ1-1; D gene unclear. Germline loops: CDR1 MGHDK, CDR2 SYGVNS. V lost 8 bases and J lost 6, with 13 bases in between. There are 12 residues in the CDR3.

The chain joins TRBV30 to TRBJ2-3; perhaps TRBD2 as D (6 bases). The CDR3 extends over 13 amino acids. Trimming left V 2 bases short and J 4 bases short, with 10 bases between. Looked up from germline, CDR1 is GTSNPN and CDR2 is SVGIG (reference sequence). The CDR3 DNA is TGTGCCTGGAGTTCGGGGGTTTCAGATACGCAGTATTTT. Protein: CAWSSGVSDTQYF.

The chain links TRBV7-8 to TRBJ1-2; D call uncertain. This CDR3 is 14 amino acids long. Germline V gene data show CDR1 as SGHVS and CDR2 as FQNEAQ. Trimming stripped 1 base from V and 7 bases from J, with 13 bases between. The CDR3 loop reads CASSLVRGGGGYTF. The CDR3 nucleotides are TGTGCCAGCAGCTTAGTTCGGGGAGGAGGTGGCTACACCTTC.

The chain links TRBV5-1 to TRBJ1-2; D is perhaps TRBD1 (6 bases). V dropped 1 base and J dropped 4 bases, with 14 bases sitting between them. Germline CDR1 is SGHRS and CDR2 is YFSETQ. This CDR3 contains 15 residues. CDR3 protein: CASSLSRDNSYGYTF. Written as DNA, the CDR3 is TGCGCCAGCAGCTTGAGTCGGGACAACAGCTATGGCTACACCTTC.

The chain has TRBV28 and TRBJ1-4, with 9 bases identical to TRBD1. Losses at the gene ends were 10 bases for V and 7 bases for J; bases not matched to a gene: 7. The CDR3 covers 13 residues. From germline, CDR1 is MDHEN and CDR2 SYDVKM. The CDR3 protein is CATYTGGGEKLFF. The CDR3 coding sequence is TGTGCCACCTATACAGGGGGCGGTGAAAAACTGTTTTTT.

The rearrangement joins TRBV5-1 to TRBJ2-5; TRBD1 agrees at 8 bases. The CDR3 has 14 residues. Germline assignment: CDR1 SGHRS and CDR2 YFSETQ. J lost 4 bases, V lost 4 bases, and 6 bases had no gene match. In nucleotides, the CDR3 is TGCGCCAGCAGCCCCGACAGGGGAAGAGAGACCCAGTACTTC. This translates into CASSPDRGRETQYF.